The subject of this entry is one T cell receptor beta chain. Its antigen is still unknown. No base quality values were provided; no much bigger clone lies one nucleotide off. Library method: the immunoSEQ multiplex PCR assay. This is the immuneACCESS table as TCRdb keeps it, with only in-frame sequences that have V and J called. A part of the clones is gone; compared with another copy, unresolved V genes explain less than half, and the rest is unexplained. This sample comprises 130,000 or so clones, roughly 90% of them detected only once. About 3.4% of the sample rests with the top ten. These data are taken from a study of control samples from healthy donors and cancer patients (dated by TCRdb to about 2020). V is cut by 2 bases and J by 3 bases, and the space between the germline ends is 8 bases. CDR1 SGHRS and CDR2 YFSETQ were looked up in the germline V gene. The CDR3 starts with the cysteine, ends with the phenylalanine, and has 13 residues. Of all the DNA, just the CDR3 is kept, 39 bases in frame from base 1.

Rearrangement joined TRBV5-1 to TRBJ2-5; the D gene remains uncertain. This clonotype originated in a man between 45 and 60 years old in good health. The specimen was blood. The CDR3 corresponds to CASSFQLEETQYF. At the DNA level, the sequence is TGCGCCAGCAGCTTCCAACTTGAAGAGACCCAGTACTTC.